The clone carrying this TCR beta chain was detected ten times or more. The antigen is undetermined. This entry comes from a study of T-cell reconstitution after alpha-beta-depleted transplantation in children. Unique molecular identifiers were incorporated when the TCRbeta library was constructed. TCRdb re-called the PCR reads through MiXCR, storing one row per CDR3 protein. In the table there are hundreds of thousands of distinct CDR3 sequences, roughly 25% of which are singletons. General study results and limits: Reportedly, alpha-beta T cells present about two months post-transplant originated from several hundred expanded clones of graft origin. T-cell counts and diversity were attributed mostly to newly produced T cells one year after transplant.

The V and J ends lost 6 bases and 0 bases respectively, with 16 bases between them. This CDR3 spans 16 amino acids. The material sequenced was PBMCs, taken before TCRalphabeta/CD19-depleted stem cell transplant. This rearrangement joins TRBV12-3 or TRBV12-4 to TRBJ2-3, with D possibly being TRBD1 (5 bases). The sequence was obtained from a girl under 10 years old with Fanconi anemia, due to receive a stem cell transplant. CDR3 region: CASSRVSGPSTDTQYF. CDR3 coding DNA: TGTGCCAGCAGCCGAGTGTCAGGGCCGAGCACAGATACGCAGTATTTT.